This TCR beta chain derives from a study of Ad26.COV2.S vaccination and SARS-CoV-2 variants. The treatment was: over 15 received Ad26.COV2.S at low or high dose, single or two shots; five or six received placebo; per-sample allocation not given. Each sample was drawn 63 days after the first injection (of vaccine or placebo). Assay used: immunoSEQ multiplex PCR; TCRdb lists only in-frame clones, some missing. This sample has 380,000 or so clones, with roughly 80% found just once. V lost 7 bases to trimming and J lost 0 bases, with 13 bases between them. Germline CDR1 reads SNHLY; CDR2 reads FYNNEI. The CDR3 contains 14 residues.

The clonotype comes from a person aged 18-60 years who received the Ad26.COV2.S COVID-19 vaccine or a placebo. The V call is TRBV2, the J call TRBJ2-7; tentatively, D is TRBD2 (7 bases). The sequences come from peripheral blood, collected in a trial of Ad26.COV2.S vaccine versus placebo. CDR3 residues: CASKGGGSSYEQYF. DNA for the CDR3: TGTGCCAGCAAAGGGGGGGGTAGCTCCTACGAGCAGTACTTC.